This TCR beta chain derives from a study of cytomegalovirus exposure and HLA in healthy donors. The V end lost 8 bases, the J end lost 5 bases, and 17 bases lay between the germline ends. Germline CDR1 is MNHEY and CDR2 is SVGAGI. The CDR3 spans 14 residues. Findings of the study overall: In a later analysis, TCR association rates varied by HLA locus: DRB1 most, HLA-C fewest. Some segments of the V type, notably TRBV6-2 and TRBV6-3, were excluded as indistinguishable.

13 Jbeta primers and 60 Vbeta primers were used for the PCR. Using immunoSEQ multiplex PCR, the repertoire was profiled, and TCRdb retains in-frame clones only, with some absent. The sample records fewer than 200,000 clones, about four fifths being singletons. Regarding this clone: What it binds is unknown.

This TCR was sampled from a woman under 30 in good health and CMV-seropositive. Sequenced input: PBMCs. V and J are TRBV6-5 and TRBJ2-3; D possibly corresponds to TRBD2 (6 bases). The CDR3 reads CASSFTDGRDTQYF. The CDR3 nucleotides are TGTGCCAGCTCGTTCACCGACGGGAGAGATACGCAGTATTTT.